This is a list of T cell receptor beta chains from one sample in a study of blood T cell repertoires in COVID-19. Only in-frame clones appear in the TCRdb table, and some are missing; sequencing was by immunoSEQ multiplex PCR. The sample lists about 47,000 clones, approximately 86% seen once, with 15% in the top ten. The specimen was peripheral blood. Every receptor here comes from a man between 60 and 70 years old with active COVID-19. Both conserved end residues are trimmed from each CDR3. Fields, in order: V gene, CDR3 length, CDR3 protein.

V: TRBV7-9; length: 14; CDR3: ASTQAGGAGTGELF
V: TRBV7-9; length: 10; CDR3: ASSLGQNGYT
V: TRBV9; length: 12; CDR3: ASSVGGMNTEAF
V: TRBV6-2/TRBV6-3; length: 17; CDR3: ASSYSTPDRRVYTGELF
V: TRBV12-5; length: 13; CDR3: ASGLGQGYQETQY
V: TRBV12-3/TRBV12-4; length: 11; CDR3: ASSLLSNQPQH
V: TRBV9; length: 13; CDR3: ASSPGGLAGDEQY
V: TRBV30; length: 13; CDR3: AWTNGQGATYEQY
V: TRBV5-5; length: 14; CDR3: ASSSKRGSSYNEQF
V: TRBV4-3; length: 13; CDR3: ASSQDTSGGETQY
V: TRBV19; length: 11; CDR3: ASSFSNSYEQY
V: TRBV4-3; length: 13; CDR3: ASSQAQGMNTEAF
V: TRBV7-9; length: 12; CDR3: ASSSGQNTGELF
V: TRBV4-1; length: 12; CDR3: ASSQEGDYYEQY
V: TRBV5-4; length: 13; CDR3: ASSSRRTSSYEQF
V: TRBV7-9; length: 12; CDR3: ASSSRLAGGPQY
V: TRBV30; length: 16; CDR3: AWSVPRGDRGFTDTQY